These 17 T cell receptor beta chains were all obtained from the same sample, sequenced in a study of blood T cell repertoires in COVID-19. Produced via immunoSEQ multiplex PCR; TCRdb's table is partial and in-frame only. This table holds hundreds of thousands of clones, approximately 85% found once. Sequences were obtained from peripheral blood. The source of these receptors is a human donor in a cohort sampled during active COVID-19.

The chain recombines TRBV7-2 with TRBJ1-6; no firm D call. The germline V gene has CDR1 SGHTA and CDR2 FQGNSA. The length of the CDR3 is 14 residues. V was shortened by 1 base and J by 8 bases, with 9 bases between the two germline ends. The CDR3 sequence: CASSLGPQDSPLHF. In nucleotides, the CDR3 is TGTGCCAGCAGCTTAGGCCCACAAGATTCACCCCTCCACTTT.

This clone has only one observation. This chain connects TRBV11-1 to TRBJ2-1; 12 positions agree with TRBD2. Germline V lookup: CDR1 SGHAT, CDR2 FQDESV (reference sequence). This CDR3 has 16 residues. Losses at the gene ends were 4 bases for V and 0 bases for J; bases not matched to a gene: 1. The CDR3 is CASSWTSGISYNEQFF. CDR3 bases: TGTGCCAGCAGCTGGACTAGCGGGATCTCCTACAATGAGCAGTTCTTC.

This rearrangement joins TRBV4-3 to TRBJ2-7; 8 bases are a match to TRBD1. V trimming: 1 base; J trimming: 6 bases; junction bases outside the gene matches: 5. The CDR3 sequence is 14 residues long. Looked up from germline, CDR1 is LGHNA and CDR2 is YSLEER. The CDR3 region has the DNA TGCGCCAGCAGCCAAGGGGCAGGGGGCTTCGAGCAGTACTTC. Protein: CASSQGAGGFEQYF.

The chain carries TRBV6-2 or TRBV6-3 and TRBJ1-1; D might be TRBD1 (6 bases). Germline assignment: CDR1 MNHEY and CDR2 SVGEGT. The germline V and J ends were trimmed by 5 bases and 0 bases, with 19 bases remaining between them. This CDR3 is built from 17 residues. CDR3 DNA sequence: TGTGCCAGCAGTATACGGGACAAGGGATGGGTGAACACTGAAGCTTTCTTT. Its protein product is CASSIRDKGWVNTEAFF.

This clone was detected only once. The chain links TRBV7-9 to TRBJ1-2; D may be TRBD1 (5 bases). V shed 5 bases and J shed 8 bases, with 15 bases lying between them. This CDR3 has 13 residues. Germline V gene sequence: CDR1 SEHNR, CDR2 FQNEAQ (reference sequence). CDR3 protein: CASSDGEAGGYTF. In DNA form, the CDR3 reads TGTGCCAGCAGCGACGGGGAGGCAGGGGGCTACACCTTC. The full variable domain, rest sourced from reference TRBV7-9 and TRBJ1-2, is DTGVSQNPRHKITKRGQNVTFRCDPISEHNRLYWYRQTLGQGPEFLTYFQNEAQLEKSRLLSDRFSAERPKGSFSTLEIQRTEQGDSAMYLCASSDGEAGGYTFGSGTRLTVV.

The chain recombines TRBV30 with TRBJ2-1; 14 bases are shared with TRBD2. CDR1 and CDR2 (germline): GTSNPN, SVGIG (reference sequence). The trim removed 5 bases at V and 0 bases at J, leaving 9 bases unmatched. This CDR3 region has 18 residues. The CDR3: CAWRGLAGELSSYNEQFF. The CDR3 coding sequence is TGTGCCTGGCGGGGACTAGCGGGAGAGTTGAGCTCCTACAATGAGCAGTTCTTC.

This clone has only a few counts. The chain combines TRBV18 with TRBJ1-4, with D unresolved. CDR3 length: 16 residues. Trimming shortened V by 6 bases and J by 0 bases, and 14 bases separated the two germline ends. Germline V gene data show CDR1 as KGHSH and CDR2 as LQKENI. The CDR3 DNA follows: TGTGCCAGCTCTCGCAGACACCTTGCAACTAATGAAAAACTGTTTTTT. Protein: CASSRRHLATNEKLFF.

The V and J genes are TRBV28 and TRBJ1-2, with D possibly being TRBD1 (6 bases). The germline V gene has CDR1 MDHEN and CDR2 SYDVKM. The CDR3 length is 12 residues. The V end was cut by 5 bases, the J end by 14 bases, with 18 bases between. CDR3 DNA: TGTGCCAGCAGTGGGGACCGGGACATGGAAACCTTC. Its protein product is CASSGDRDMETF.

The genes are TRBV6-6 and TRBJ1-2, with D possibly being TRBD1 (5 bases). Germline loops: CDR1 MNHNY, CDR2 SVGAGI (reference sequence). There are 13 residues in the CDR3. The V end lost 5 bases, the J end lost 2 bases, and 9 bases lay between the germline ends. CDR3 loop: CASSTDTNYGYTF. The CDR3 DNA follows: TGTGCCAGCAGTACGGACACAAACTATGGCTACACCTTC.

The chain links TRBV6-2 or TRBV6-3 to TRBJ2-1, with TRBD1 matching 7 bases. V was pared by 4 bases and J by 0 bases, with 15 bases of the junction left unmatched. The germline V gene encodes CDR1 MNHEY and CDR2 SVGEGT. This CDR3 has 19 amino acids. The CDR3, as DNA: TGTGCCAGCAGTTTTGACAGGGAAACAGTATTAGGCTCCTACAATGAGCAGTTCTTC. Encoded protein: CASSFDRETVLGSYNEQFF.

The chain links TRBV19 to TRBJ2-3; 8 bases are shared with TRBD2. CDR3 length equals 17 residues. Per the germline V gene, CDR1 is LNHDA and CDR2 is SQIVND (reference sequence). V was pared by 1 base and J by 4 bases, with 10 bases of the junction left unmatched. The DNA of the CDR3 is TGTGCCAGTAGTATAGGAGCGGGGACGCGGGGGGCAGATACGCAGTATTTT. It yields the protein CASSIGAGTRGADTQYF.

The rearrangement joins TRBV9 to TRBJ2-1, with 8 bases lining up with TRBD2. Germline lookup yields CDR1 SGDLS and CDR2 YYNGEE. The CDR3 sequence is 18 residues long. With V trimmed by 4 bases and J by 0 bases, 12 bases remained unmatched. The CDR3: CASSTEPSGWSSYNEQFF. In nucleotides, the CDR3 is TGTGCCAGCAGCACAGAGCCTAGCGGGTGGAGCTCCTACAATGAGCAGTTCTTC. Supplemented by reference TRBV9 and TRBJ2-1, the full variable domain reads DSGVTQTPKHLITATGQRVTLRCSPRSGDLSVYWYQQSLDQGLQFLIQYYNGEERAKGNILERFSAQQFPDLHSELNLSSLELGDSALYFCASSTEPSGWSSYNEQFFGPGTRLTVL.

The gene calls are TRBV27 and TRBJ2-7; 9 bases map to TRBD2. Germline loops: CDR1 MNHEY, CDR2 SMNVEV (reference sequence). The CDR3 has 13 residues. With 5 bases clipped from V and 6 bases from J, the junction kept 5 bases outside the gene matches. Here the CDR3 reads CASSTLAGREQYF. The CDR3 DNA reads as TGTGCCAGCAGTACCCTAGCGGGGCGCGAGCAGTACTTC.

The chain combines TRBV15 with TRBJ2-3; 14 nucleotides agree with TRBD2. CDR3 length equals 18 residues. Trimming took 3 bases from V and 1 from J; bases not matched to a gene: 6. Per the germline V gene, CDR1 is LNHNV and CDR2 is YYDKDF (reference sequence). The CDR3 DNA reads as TGTGCCACCAGCAGCCGACTAGCGGGGGGGCCTGGCACAGATACGCAGTATTTT. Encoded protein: CATSSRLAGGPGTDTQYF.

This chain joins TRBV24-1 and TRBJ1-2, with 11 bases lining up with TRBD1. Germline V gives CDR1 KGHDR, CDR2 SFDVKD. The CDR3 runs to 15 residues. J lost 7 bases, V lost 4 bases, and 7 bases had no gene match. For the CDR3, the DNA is TGTGCCACCAGTGACCCGGGACAGGGGGAGGTTGGCTACACCTTC. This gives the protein CATSDPGQGEVGYTF.

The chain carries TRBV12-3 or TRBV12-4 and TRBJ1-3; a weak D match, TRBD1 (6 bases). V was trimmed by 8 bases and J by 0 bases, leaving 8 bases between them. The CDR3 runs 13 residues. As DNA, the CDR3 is TGTGCCAGCGGACAGAACTCTGGAAACACCATATATTTT. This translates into CASGQNSGNTIYF.

The CDR3: CASSLSTPFGETQYF. The CDR3 region has the DNA TGTGCCAGCAGTTTATCGACCCCCTTCGGGGAGACCCAGTACTTC. The chain carries TRBV27 and TRBJ2-5; D unclear. The ends were cut back, 0 bases at V and 5 bases at J, with 13 bases in the middle. Germline CDR1 MNHEY, CDR2 SMNVEV (reference sequence). The CDR3 spans 15 residues.